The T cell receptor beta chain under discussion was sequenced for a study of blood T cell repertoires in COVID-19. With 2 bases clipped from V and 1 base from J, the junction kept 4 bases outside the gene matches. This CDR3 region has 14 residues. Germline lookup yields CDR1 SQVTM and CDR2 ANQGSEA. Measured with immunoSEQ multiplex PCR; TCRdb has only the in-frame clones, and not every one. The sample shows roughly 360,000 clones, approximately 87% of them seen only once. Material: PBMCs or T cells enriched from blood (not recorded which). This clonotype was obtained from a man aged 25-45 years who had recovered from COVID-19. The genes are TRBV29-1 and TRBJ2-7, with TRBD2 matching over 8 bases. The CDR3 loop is CSVENRGGSYEQYF. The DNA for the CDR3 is TGCAGCGTTGAAAATCGGGGGGGTTCCTACGAGCAGTACTTC.